One and the same sample provided the 15 T cell receptor beta chains below, sequenced in a study of cytomegalovirus exposure and HLA in healthy donors. The study ran its PCR with 60 Vbeta and 13 Jbeta primers. The table came from immunoSEQ multiplex PCR; TCRdb's copy has only in-frame clones and leaves some out. Of fewer than 150,000 clones in the sample, roughly 65% were seen once. Sequenced input: PBMCs. These receptors all come from a woman in her 30s in good health and CMV-seronegative.

The chain uses TRBV11-1 and TRBJ1-1; possible D gene TRBD1, 5 bases. The V and J ends lost 3 bases and 1 base respectively, with 9 bases between them. The CDR3 covers 14 residues. Per the germline V gene, CDR1 is SGHAT and CDR2 is FQDESV (reference sequence). CDR3 bases: TGTGCCAGCAGCTTGGGGCCTACGAACACTGAAGCTTTCTTT. It translates to CASSLGPTNTEAFF.

The rearrangement links TRBV6-1 to TRBJ2-7; the match to TRBD2 covers 9 bases. V shed 1 base, J shed 6 bases, and the junction held 10 bases outside the gene matches. CDR3 length: 16 amino acids. Germline V gives CDR1 MNHNS, CDR2 SASEGT. The CDR3 bases are TGTGCCAGCAGTGAAGTGGGACTAGCAGGTTTGCCCGAGCAGTACTTC. Amino acid sequence: CASSEVGLAGLPEQYF.

This clone turned up a few times. This chain joins TRBV7-3 and TRBJ2-5; 7 nucleotides align to TRBD1. The germline V gene encodes CDR1 SGHTA and CDR2 FQGTGA. V lost 4 bases to trimming and J lost 3 bases; unmatched junction nucleotides: 2. CDR3 length equals 13 residues. The CDR3 DNA follows: TGTGCCAGCAGCTCAGGGGGTGAAGAGACCCAGTACTTC. It translates to CASSSGGEETQYF.

This clone was seen a handful of times. The identical CDR3 is also encoded by other nucleotide sequences in the sample. This chain connects TRBV9 to TRBJ2-1; TRBD1 matches at 8 bases. This CDR3 spans 15 amino acids. With V trimmed by 2 bases and J by 3 bases, 4 bases remained unmatched. Germline V gene sequence: CDR1 SGDLS, CDR2 YYNGEE. CDR3 sequence (DNA): TGTGCCAGCAGCGTCGACAGGGGCAGCTACAATGAGCAGTTCTTC. Translation gives CASSVDRGSYNEQFF.

This clone was seen once. V and J are TRBV28 and TRBJ1-2, with D maybe TRBD1 (5 bases). The germline V gene encodes CDR1 MDHEN and CDR2 SYDVKM. This CDR3 is built from 14 residues. Trimming removed 6 bases from V and 4 bases from J, with 15 bases in between. The CDR3 is CASRGGGKGYGYTF. CDR3 nucleotides: TGTGCCAGCAGGGGTGGGGGGAAAGGCTATGGCTACACCTTC.

This rearrangement joins TRBV7-8 to TRBJ1-1, with D tentatively TRBD1 (6 bases). Germline-derived CDR1 and CDR2 are SGHVS and FQNEAQ. The V and J ends lost 2 bases and 2 bases respectively, with 15 bases between them. CDR3 length: 16 residues. For the CDR3, the DNA is TGTGCCAGCAGCTTAAAGTTCCGACAGGACAACACTGAAGCTTTCTTT. Encoded protein: CASSLKFRQDNTEAFF.

The gene calls are TRBV4-2 and TRBJ2-5, with 8 bases fitting TRBD1. The germline gives CDR1 LGHNA, CDR2 YNFKEQ. This CDR3 contains 16 residues. Germline trimming cut 1 base from V and 5 bases from J; bases unmatched to any gene: 9. The DNA of the CDR3 is TGTGCCAGCAGCCAAGGGGCAGGGGGCGTCCAGGAGACCCAGTACTTC. Its translation: CASSQGAGGVQETQYF.

The V gene is TRBV18, the J gene TRBJ2-2, with D perhaps matching TRBD1 (5 bases). The CDR3 has 15 amino acids. Germline CDR1 and CDR2: KGHSH and LQKENI. The V end was cut by 6 bases, the J end by 7 bases, with 18 bases between. The CDR3 DNA follows: TGTGCCAGCTCGTGGGGAACAGGAGACCTCGGGGAGCTGTTTTTT. This encodes CASSWGTGDLGELFF.

The J gene is TRBJ1-1, the V gene TRBV29-1, with 7 bases fitting TRBD1. Germline assignment: CDR1 SQVTM and CDR2 ANQGSEA. This CDR3 has 13 residues. The ends lost 6 bases at V and 2 bases at J; junction bases unmatched: 6. The CDR3 region has the DNA TGCAGCGTAAACAGGGGTTCAAACACTGAAGCTTTCTTT. This gives the protein CSVNRGSNTEAFF.

The chain carries TRBV5-4 and TRBJ1-4, with 7 nucleotides matching TRBD1. The CDR3 has 14 residues. J gave up 8 bases and V 2 bases, and 6 bases lay outside the gene matches. CDR1 and CDR2 (germline): SGHNT, YYREEE (reference sequence). CDR3 sequence reads: CASSFSQGGEKLFF. In nucleotides, the CDR3 is TGTGCCAGCAGCTTCTCCCAGGGGGGCGAAAAACTGTTTTTT. Full variable domain (remainder filled in from reference TRBV5-4 and TRBJ1-4): ETGVTQSPTHLIKTRGQQVTLRCSSQSGHNTVSWYQQALGQGPQFIFQYYREEENGRGNFPPRFSGLQFPNYSSELNVNALELDDSALYLCASSFSQGGEKLFFGSGTQLSVL.

The rearrangement links TRBV2 to TRBJ1-6; D is ambiguous. The CDR3 is 13 amino acids. The V gene lost 6 bases and the J gene lost 4 bases, with 7 bases spanning the gap. Looked up from germline, CDR1 is SNHLY and CDR2 is FYNNEI. In DNA form, the CDR3 reads TGTGCCAGCAGGGGCGATTATAATTCACCCCTCCACTTT. Residues: CASRGDYNSPLHF.

This chain joins TRBV18 and TRBJ1-1; no reliable D call. The V end lost 3 bases, the J end lost 4 bases, and 12 bases lay between the germline ends. The CDR3 spans 14 residues. In germline, CDR1 is KGHSH, CDR2 LQKENI. CDR3 DNA: TGTGCCAGCTCACCCGCCCAGGCCGCCACTGAAGCTTTCTTT. It is translated as CASSPAQAATEAFF.

This rearrangement joins TRBV7-9 to TRBJ2-3; TRBD1 aligns across 7 bases. Trimming took 5 bases from V and 2 from J; bases not matched to a gene: 16. CDR1 is SEHNR, CDR2 FQNEAQ, per germline (reference sequence). This CDR3 is 18 amino acids long. The CDR3 bases are TGTGCCAGCAGCGCCGGAGTAAAGGGACAGTCGTTCACAGATACGCAGTATTTT. This translates into CASSAGVKGQSFTDTQYF.

This clone occurred a few times. The chain uses TRBV30 and TRBJ2-5; weak D call: TRBD1 (5 bases). CDR1 is GTSNPN and CDR2 is SVGIG in the germline V gene (reference sequence). The ends were cut back, 4 bases at V and 2 bases at J, with 8 bases in the middle. This CDR3 has 12 residues. The CDR3, as DNA: TGTGCCTGGAACCAGGGTCAAGAGACCCAGTACTTC. Residues: CAWNQGQETQYF.

The rearrangement links TRBV28 to TRBJ2-4; TRBD2 might be the D (5 bases). This CDR3 has 13 residues. In germline, CDR1 is MDHEN, CDR2 SYDVKM. V lost 6 bases and J 1 base, leaving 7 bases between the germline ends. DNA for the CDR3: TGTGCCAGCAGACCGGGGGCCAAAAACATTCAGTACTTC. It is translated as CASRPGAKNIQYF.